These 6 T cell receptor beta chains came from one sample sequenced in a study of T-cell memory formation after mild COVID-19. MiXCR, applied by TCRdb to the 5' RACE reads, yields one record per CDR3 protein. This table holds approximately 150,000 distinct CDR3 sequences, approximately 6% found once. The specimen was PBMCs or a T cell subset sorted from them (not recorded which). Every receptor here comes from an adult woman who had mild COVID-19 (a few samples of this study predate the infection). Cell type and time point are not known.

This clonotype came up many times. The chain has TRBV5-1 and TRBJ1-2; D unresolved. V dropped 0 bases and J dropped 0 bases, with 3 bases sitting between them. In germline, CDR1 is SGHRS, CDR2 YFSETQ. The CDR3 is made up of 13 amino acids. For the CDR3, the DNA is TGCGCCAGCAGCTTGGATCCTAACTATGGCTACACCTTC. Translating it yields CASSLDPNYGYTF.

The chain employs TRBV11-3 and TRBJ2-6, with TRBD1 identical over 10 bases. CDR3 size: 18 residues. The V and J ends lost 5 bases and 0 bases, in that order; junction bases with no gene match: 7. Germline V gene data show CDR1 as SGHNT and CDR2 as YENEEA. The CDR3 region has the DNA TGTGCCAGCAGCCACGGGACAGGGGTTTCCTCTGGGGCCAACGTCCTGACTTTC. It is translated as CASSHGTGVSSGANVLTF.

This clonotype was counted at least ten times. The chain recombines TRBV20-1 with TRBJ2-3, with 13 bases matching TRBD2. Looked up from germline, CDR1 is DFQATT and CDR2 is SNEGSKA (reference sequence). The CDR3 runs to 20 residues. With 2 bases clipped from V and 4 bases from J, the junction kept 18 bases outside the gene matches. In DNA, the CDR3 is TGCAGTGCTAGAAGCGTACAGGGAACTAGCGGGAGGGCCTTATCAGATACGCAGTATTTT. Translating gives CSARSVQGTSGRALSDTQYF.

This clonotype was seen at least ten times. The V gene is TRBV6-6, the J gene TRBJ2-7; D may be TRBD1 or TRBD2 (5 bases each). Germline values: CDR1 MNHNY, CDR2 SVGAGI (reference sequence). Trimming took 4 bases from V and 7 from J, leaving 14 bases between them. This CDR3 is built from 13 residues. CDR3 sequence reads: CASSSGDRQEQYF. Here the CDR3 DNA reads TGTGCCAGCAGTTCCGGGGACCGCCAAGAGCAGTACTTC.

This clonotype appeared many times. The V gene is TRBV6-5, the J gene TRBJ1-1; TRBD1 matches 7 bases. V lost 6 bases to trimming and J lost 0 bases; unmatched junction nucleotides: 10. CDR3 size: 16 residues. Germline V gives CDR1 MNHEY, CDR2 SVGAGI. The DNA of the CDR3 is TGTGCCAGCAGAACCTTGGGACAGCTTTTGAACACTGAAGCTTTCTTT. Encoded protein: CASRTLGQLLNTEAFF.

This clonotype turned up a few times. This chain connects TRBV29-1 to TRBJ2-3; tentatively, D is TRBD1 (5 bases). This CDR3 is built from 16 residues. Germline V gene sequence: CDR1 SQVTM, CDR2 ANQGSEA. V lost 5 bases to trimming and J lost 3 bases, with 21 bases between them. CDR3 in DNA: TGCAGCGTTAAACTACAGGAGAAGCACAGTACAGATACGCAGTATTTT. Protein: CSVKLQEKHSTDTQYF.